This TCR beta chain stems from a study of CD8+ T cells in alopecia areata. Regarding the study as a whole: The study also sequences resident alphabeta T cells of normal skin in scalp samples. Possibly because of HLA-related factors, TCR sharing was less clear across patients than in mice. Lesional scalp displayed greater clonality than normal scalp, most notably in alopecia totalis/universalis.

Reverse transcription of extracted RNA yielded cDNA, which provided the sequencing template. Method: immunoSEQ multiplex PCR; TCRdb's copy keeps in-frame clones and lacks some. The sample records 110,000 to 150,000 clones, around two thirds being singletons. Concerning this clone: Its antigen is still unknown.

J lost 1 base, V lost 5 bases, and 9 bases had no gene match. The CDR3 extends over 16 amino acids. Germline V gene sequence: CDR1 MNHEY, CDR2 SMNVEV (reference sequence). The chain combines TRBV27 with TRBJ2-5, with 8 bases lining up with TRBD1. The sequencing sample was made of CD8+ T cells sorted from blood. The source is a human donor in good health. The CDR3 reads CASSPLPGQGQETQYF. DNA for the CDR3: TGTGCCAGCAGTCCCCTCCCTGGACAGGGCCAAGAGACCCAGTACTTC.